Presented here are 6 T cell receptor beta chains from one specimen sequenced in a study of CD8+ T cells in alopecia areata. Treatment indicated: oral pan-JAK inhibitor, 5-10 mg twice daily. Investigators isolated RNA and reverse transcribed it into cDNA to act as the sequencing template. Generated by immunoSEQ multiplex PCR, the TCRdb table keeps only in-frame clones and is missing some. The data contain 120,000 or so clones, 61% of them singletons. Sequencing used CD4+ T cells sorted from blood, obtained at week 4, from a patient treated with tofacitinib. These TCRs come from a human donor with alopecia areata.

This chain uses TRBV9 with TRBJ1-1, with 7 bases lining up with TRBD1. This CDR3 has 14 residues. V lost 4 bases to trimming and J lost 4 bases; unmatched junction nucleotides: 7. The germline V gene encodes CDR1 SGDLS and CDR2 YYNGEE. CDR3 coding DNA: TGTGCCAGCAGCCCACGGACAGGCCTCACTGAAGCTTTCTTT. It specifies CASSPRTGLTEAFF.

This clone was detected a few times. The CDR3 loop reads CASSSTGGNYEQYF. DNA of the CDR3: TGTGCCAGCAGCTCGACAGGGGGGAACTACGAGCAGTACTTC. The V gene is TRBV11-2, the J gene TRBJ2-7; TRBD1 matches at 9 bases. The V gene's germline CDR1 is SGHAT and CDR2 FQNNGV. V was pared by 4 bases and J by 3 bases, with 4 bases of the junction left unmatched. This CDR3 contains 14 residues.

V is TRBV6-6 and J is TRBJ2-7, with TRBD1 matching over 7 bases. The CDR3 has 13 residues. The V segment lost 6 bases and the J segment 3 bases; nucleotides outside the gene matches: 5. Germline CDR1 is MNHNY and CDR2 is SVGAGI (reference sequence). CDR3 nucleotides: TGTGCCAGCAGGGCCGGGACAGACTACGAGCAGTACTTC. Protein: CASRAGTDYEQYF.

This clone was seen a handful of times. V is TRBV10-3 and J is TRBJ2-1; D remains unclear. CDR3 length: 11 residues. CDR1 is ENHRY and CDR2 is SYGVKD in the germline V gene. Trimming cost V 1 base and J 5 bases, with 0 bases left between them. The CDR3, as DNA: TGTGCCATCAGTGAGTACAATGAGCAGTTCTTC. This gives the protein CAISEYNEQFF.

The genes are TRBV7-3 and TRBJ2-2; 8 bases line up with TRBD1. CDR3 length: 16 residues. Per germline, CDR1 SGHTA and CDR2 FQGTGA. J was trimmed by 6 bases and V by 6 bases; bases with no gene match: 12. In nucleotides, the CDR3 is TGTGCCAGCAGTCCCAGACAGGGGTTTGAGGCCGGGGAGCTGTTTTTT. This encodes CASSPRQGFEAGELFF.

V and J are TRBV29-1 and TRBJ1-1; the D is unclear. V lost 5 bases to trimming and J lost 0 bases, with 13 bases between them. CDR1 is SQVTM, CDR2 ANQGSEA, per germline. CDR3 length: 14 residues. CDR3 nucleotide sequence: TGCAGCGTTAGCGACGGACGCATGAACACTGAAGCTTTCTTT. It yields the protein CSVSDGRMNTEAFF.